These 3 T cell receptor beta chains came from one sample sequenced in a study of blood T cell repertoires in COVID-19. The data were produced by immunoSEQ multiplex PCR, yet TCRdb's version contains in-frame clones alone and is incomplete. The sample includes about 76,000 clones, roughly 70% of them seen just once. Sequenced material: peripheral blood. The receptors were sampled from a man aged 65-85 years with acute or convalescent COVID-19.

The rearrangement links TRBV4-3 to TRBJ2-1; 10 bases fit TRBD2. The V gene's germline CDR1 is LGHNA and CDR2 YSLEER. V was pared by 3 bases and J by 5 bases, with 7 bases of the junction left unmatched. The CDR3 totals 16 residues. Here the CDR3 DNA reads TGCGCCAGCAGCCAGTCCGGGACTAGCGCAAACAATGAGCAGTTCTTC. Its translation: CASSQSGTSANNEQFF.

CDR3 protein: CASSIGTGAYEQYF. The DNA of the CDR3 is TGTGCCAGTAGTATAGGGACGGGAGCCTACGAGCAGTACTTC. This chain uses TRBV19 with TRBJ2-7; D possibly corresponds to TRBD2 (6 bases). The V gene lost 1 base and the J gene lost 2 bases, with 9 bases spanning the gap. The CDR3 has 14 amino acids. The germline V gene encodes CDR1 LNHDA and CDR2 SQIVND (reference sequence).

This chain links TRBV2 with TRBJ1-1; perhaps TRBD1 as D (5 bases). The CDR3 consists of 13 residues. Trimming stripped 6 bases from V and 4 bases from J, with 12 bases between. Germline V CDR1 and CDR2: SNHLY, FYNNEI. In DNA, the CDR3 is TGTGCCAGCAGCCCCGCAGGGTTCACTGAAGCTTTCTTT. Its protein is CASSPAGFTEAFF.